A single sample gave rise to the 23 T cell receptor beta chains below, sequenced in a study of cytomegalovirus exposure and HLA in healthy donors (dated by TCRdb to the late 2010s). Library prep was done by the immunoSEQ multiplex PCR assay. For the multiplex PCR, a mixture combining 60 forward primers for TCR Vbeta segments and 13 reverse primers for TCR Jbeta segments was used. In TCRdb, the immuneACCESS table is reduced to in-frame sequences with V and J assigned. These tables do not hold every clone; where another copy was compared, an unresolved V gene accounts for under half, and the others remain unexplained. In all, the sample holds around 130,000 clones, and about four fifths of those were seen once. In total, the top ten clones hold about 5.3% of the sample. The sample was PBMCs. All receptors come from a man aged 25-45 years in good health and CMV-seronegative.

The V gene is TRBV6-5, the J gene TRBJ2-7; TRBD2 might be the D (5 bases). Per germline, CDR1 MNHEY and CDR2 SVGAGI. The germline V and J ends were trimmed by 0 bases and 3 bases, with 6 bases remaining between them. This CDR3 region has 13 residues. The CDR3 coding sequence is TGTGCCAGCAGTTACTCTGAGGGCTACGAGCAGTACTTC. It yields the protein CASSYSEGYEQYF.

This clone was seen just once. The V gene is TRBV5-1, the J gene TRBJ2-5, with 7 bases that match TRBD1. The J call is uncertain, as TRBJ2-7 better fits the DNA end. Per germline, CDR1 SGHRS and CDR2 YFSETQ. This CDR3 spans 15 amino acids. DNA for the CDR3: TGCGCCAGCAGAAAGGGGACAGATTCCTCCTACGAGCAGTACTTC. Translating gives CASRKGTDSSYEQYF.

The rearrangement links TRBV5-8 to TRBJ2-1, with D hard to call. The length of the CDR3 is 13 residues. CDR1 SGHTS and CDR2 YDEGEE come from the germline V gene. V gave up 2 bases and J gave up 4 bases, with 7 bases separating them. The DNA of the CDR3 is TGTGCCAGCAGCTTTTGGCAGTACAATGAGCAGTTCTTC. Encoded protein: CASSFWQYNEQFF.

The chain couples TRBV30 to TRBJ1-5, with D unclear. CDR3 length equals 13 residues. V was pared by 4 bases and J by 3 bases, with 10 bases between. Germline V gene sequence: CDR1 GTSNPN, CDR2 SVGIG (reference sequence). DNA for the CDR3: TGTGCCTGGACGGCACAGCTCAATCAGCCCCAGCATTTT. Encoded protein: CAWTAQLNQPQHF.

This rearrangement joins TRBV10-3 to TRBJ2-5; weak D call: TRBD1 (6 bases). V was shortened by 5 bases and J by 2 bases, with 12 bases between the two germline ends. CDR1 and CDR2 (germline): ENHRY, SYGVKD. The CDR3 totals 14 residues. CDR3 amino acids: CAISPTGKQETQYF. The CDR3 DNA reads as TGTGCCATCAGTCCTACAGGGAAACAAGAGACCCAGTACTTC.

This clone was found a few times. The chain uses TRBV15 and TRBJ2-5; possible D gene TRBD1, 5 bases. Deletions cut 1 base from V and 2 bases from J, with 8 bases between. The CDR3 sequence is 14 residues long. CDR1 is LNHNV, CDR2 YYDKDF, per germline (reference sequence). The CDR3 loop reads CATSRVPGQETQYF. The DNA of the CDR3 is TGTGCCACCAGCAGAGTACCAGGGCAAGAGACCCAGTACTTC.

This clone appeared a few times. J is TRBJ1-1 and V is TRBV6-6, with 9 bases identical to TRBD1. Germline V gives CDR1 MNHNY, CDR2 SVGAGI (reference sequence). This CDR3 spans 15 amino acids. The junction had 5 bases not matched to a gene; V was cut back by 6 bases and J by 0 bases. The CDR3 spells CASSPGTGMNTEAFF. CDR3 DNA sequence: TGTGCCAGCAGCCCCGGGACAGGGATGAACACTGAAGCTTTCTTT.

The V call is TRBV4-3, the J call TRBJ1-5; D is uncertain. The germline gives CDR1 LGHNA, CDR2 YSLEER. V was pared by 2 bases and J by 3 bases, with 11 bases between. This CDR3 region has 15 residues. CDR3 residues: CASSQQHDTNQPQHF. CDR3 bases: TGCGCCAGCAGCCAACAACATGATACCAATCAGCCCCAGCATTTT.

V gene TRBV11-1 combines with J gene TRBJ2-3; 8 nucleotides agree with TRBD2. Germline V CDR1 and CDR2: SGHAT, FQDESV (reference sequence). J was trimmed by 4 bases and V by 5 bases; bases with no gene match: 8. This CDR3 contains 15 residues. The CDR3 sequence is CASSPGLRGADTQYF. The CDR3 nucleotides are TGTGCCAGCAGCCCGGGTCTGCGGGGGGCAGATACGCAGTATTTT.

DNA of the CDR3: TGTGCCAGCAGTGTAGGAGGATCCTACGAGCAGTACTTC. This codes for CASSVGGSYEQYF. The chain carries TRBV25-1 and TRBJ2-7, with a weak D call TRBD2 (5 bases). Germline V gene data show CDR1 as MGHDK and CDR2 as SYGVNS. With 4 bases removed from V and 1 base from J, the gap between germline ends came to 8 bases. CDR3 size: 13 residues.

CDR3 DNA: TGTGCCAGCAGTGCGGGACAGGGGAACACCATATATTTT. Encoded protein: CASSAGQGNTIYF. The genes are TRBV27 and TRBJ1-3, with TRBD1 identical over 10 bases. V was clipped by 5 bases and J by 7 bases; unmatched bases: 2. Germline V CDR1 and CDR2: MNHEY, SMNVEV (reference sequence). The CDR3 contains 13 residues.

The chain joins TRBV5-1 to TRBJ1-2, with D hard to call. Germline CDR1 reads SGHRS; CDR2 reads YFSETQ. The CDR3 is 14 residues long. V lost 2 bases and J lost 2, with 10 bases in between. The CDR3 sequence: CASSLVEGNYGYTF. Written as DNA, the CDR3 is TGCGCCAGCAGCTTAGTCGAGGGAAACTATGGCTACACCTTC.

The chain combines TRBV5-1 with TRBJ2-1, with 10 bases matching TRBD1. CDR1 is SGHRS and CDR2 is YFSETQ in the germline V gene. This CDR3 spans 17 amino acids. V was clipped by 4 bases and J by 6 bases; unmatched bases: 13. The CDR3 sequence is CASSPRTGGLTSNEQFF. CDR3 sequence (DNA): TGCGCCAGCAGCCCCAGGACAGGGGGGCTAACGAGCAATGAGCAGTTCTTC.

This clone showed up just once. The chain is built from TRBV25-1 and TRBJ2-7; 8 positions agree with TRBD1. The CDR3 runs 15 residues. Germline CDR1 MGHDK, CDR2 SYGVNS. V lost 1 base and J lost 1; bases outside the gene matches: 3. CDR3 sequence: CASSEWGQASYEQYF. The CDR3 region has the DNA TGTGCCAGCAGTGAATGGGGACAGGCGTCCTACGAGCAGTACTTC.

The CDR3 is CASSLDRAGVSNEQFF. CDR3 in DNA: TGTGCCAGCAGCTTAGATAGAGCGGGAGTGTCCAATGAGCAGTTCTTC. The chain is built from TRBV11-2 and TRBJ2-1; 8 bases are a match to TRBD2. Germline CDR1 reads SGHAT; CDR2 reads FQNNGV. J was trimmed by 6 bases and V by 0 bases; bases with no gene match: 7. This CDR3 region has 16 residues.

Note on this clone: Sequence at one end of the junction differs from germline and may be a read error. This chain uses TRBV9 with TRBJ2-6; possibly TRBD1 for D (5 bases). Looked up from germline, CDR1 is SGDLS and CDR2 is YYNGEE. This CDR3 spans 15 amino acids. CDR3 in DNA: TGTGCCAGCAGCGTAGAATTCACTGGGGCCAACGTCCTGATTTTC. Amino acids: CASSVEFTGANVLIF. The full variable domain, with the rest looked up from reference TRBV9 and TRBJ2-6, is DSGVTQTPKHLITATGQRVTLRCSPRSGDLSVYWYQQSLDQGLQFLIQYYNGEERAKGNILERFSAQQFPDLHSELNLSSLELGDSALYFCASSVEFTGANVLIFGAGSRLTVL.

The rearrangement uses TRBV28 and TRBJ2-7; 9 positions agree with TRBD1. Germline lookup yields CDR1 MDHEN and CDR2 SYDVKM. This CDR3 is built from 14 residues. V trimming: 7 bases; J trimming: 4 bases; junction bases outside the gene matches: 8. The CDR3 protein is CASMKGQGFYEQYF. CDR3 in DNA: TGTGCCAGCATGAAGGGACAGGGTTTTTACGAGCAGTACTTC.

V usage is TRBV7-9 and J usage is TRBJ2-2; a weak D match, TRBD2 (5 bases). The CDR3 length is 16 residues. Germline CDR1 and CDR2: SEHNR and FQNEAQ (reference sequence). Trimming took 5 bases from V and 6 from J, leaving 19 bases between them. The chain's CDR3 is CASSPPRLTTAGELFF. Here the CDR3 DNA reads TGTGCCAGCAGCCCCCCGAGACTAACCACGGCCGGGGAGCTGTTTTTT.

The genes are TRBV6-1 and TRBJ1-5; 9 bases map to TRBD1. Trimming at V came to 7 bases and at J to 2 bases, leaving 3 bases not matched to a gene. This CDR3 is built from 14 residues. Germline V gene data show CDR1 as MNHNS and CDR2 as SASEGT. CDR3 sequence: CASTDRGGNQPQHF. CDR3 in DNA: TGTGCCAGCACCGACAGGGGGGGCAATCAGCCCCAGCATTTT.

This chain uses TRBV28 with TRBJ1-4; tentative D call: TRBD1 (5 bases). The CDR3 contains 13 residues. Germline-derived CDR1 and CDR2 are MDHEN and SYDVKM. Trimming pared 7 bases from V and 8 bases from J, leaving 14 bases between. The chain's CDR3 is CASKGQGGEKLFF. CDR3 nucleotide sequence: TGTGCCAGCAAGGGTCAGGGAGGAGAAAAACTGTTTTTT.

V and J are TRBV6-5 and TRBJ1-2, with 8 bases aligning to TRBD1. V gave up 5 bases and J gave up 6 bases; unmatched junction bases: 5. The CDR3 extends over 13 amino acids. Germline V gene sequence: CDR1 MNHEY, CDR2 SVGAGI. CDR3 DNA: TGTGCCAGCAGTCGCTCAGGGGGCGATGGCTACACCTTC. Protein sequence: CASSRSGGDGYTF.

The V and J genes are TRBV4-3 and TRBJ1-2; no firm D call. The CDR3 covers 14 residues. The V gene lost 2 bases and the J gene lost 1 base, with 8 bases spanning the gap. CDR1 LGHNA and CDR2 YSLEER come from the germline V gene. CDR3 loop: CASSQTAINYGYTF. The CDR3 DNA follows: TGCGCCAGCAGCCAAACAGCAATTAACTATGGCTACACCTTC.

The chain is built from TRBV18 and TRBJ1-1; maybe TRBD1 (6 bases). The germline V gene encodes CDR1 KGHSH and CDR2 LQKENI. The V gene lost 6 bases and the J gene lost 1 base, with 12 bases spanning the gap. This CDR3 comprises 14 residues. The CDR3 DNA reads TGTGCCAGCTCCCGGGGACAAAAGAACACTGAAGCTTTCTTT. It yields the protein CASSRGQKNTEAFF.